This is a list of T cell receptor beta chains from one sample in a study of control samples from healthy donors and cancer patients. The assay was immunoSEQ multiplex PCR, and TCRdb's table has in-frame clones only and misses some. The table records around 97,000 clones, around 88% of them present only once. The sequencing input was PBMCs. The receptors were sampled from a man between 60 and 75 years old with lung cancer. Each CDR3 is given with its conserved first and last residue. Fields, in order: D gene, V gene, clone size, J gene, CDR3 DNA, CDR3 protein. A D gene is named only where the DNA matches it firmly. Rows give clone size only sometimes, using once, few, many, or a class for an expanded clone.

>.|TRBV12-5|.|TRBJ2-5
TGTGCTAGTGGTCCCTATCGGACAGACCAAGAGACCCAGTACTTC
CASGPYRTDQETQYF
>.|TRBV4-2|.|TRBJ1-1
TGTGCCAGCAGCCCGCACTCCGCCGGGACCAGAGGCACTGAAGCTTTCTTT
CASSPHSAGTRGTEAFF
>.|TRBV6-5|.|TRBJ1-1
TGTGCCAGCAGTTACTCCTCCGGGTCTTACACTGAAGCTTTCTTT
CASSYSSGSYTEAFF
>TRBD1|TRBV11-3|.|TRBJ1-1
TGTGCCAGCATCCTTAGCGAGGGGGCAGGCACTGAAGCTTTCTTT
CASILSEGAGTEAFF
>.|TRBV6-5|.|TRBJ2-7
TGTGCCAGCAGGGGCTTGTCGGATCCGTCCTACGAGCAGTACTTC
CASRGLSDPSYEQYF
>.|TRBV6-1|.|TRBJ1-2
TGTGCCAGCAGTGAAGGACAGGCCACCGCTGGCTACACCTTC
CASSEGQATAGYTF
>.|TRBV30|.|TRBJ1-5
TGTGCCTGGAGCGACTCAGGGAGAGGGGGCAATCAGCCCCAGCATTTT
CAWSDSGRGGNQPQHF
>TRBD1|TRBV5-1|.|TRBJ1-2
TGCGCCAGCAGCCGAAACGATGACAGGGGAGGCTATGGCTACACCTTC
CASSRNDDRGGYGYTF
>.|TRBV7-9|.|TRBJ1-6
TGTGCCAGCAGCTTAATCGCAGGGGCTAATTCACCCCTCCACTTT
CASSLIAGANSPLHF
>.|TRBV18|.|TRBJ2-2
TGTGCCAGCTCACCCCTGGGGACCGGGGAGCTGTTTTTT
CASSPLGTGELFF
>TRBD1|TRBV9|.|TRBJ2-2
TGTGCCAGCAGCGTAGTTACAGGGGGTGACACCGGGGAGCTGTTTTTT
CASSVVTGGDTGELFF
>TRBD2|TRBV5-4|.|TRBJ2-3
TGTGCCAGCAGTACAGCGGGACCTCGCACAGATACGCAGTATTTT
CASSTAGPRTDTQYF
>.|TRBV24-1|.|TRBJ1-2
TGTGCCACCAGTGATTTTGGGGCCGGTAACTATGGCTACACCTTC
CATSDFGAGNYGYTF
>TRBD1|TRBV13|.|TRBJ1-2
TGTGCCAGCAGCTTGGGACAGGGTCATTATGGCTACACCTTC
CASSLGQGHYGYTF
>TRBD2|TRBV5-1|.|TRBJ2-1
TGCGCCAGCAGCGCCCACTCTTTGCGGGGGGGAAACAATGAGCAGTTCTTC
CASSAHSLRGGNNEQFF
>.|TRBV5-6|.|TRBJ2-3
TGTGCCAGCAGCCTCCTGACAGGCACAGATACGCAGTATTTT
CASSLLTGTDTQYF
>TRBD1|TRBV7-3|.|TRBJ2-3
TGTGCCGGCAGCAGAGGACAGGCCGAGCAGGATACGCAGTATTTT
CAGSRGQAEQDTQYF
>.|TRBV7-2|.|TRBJ1-1
TGTGCCAGCAGCACACTGGACAAGGGGACTGAAGCTTTCTTT
CASSTLDKGTEAFF
>.|TRBV11-3|.|TRBJ1-3
TGTGCCAGCAGCTTAGCACCCTCCTCTGGAAACACCATATATTTT
CASSLAPSSGNTIYF
>.|TRBV3-1/TRBV3-2|.|TRBJ2-5
TGTGCCAGCAGCCAGGGGGGGGCCGTTGTGACCCAGTACTTC
CASSQGGAVVTQYF
>TRBD1|TRBV6-6|.|TRBJ2-1
TGTGCCAGCAGTTGGGACAGGGGGGCCTACAATGAGCAGTTCTTC
CASSWDRGAYNEQFF
>TRBD1|TRBV20-1|.|TRBJ2-2
TGCAGTGCTAGTAGGGAAGGGGGCTTAAACGGGGAGCTGTTTTTT
CSASREGGLNGELFF
>.|TRBV6-5|once|TRBJ1-2
TGTGCCAGCAGTTTAGGACAGAACTATGGCTACACCTTC
CASSLGQNYGYTF
>.|TRBV12-3/TRBV12-4|.|TRBJ1-1
TGTGCCAGCAGCGTTGGACAGACAAAAGCTTTCTTT
CASSVGQTKAFF
>.|TRBV6-5|.|TRBJ2-6
TGTGCCAGCAGAGGTAGGGACGGTGGGGCCAACGTCCTGACTTTC
CASRGRDGGANVLTF
>.|TRBV6-6|.|TRBJ1-1
TGTGCCAGCAGTTTAACAGTCCTGAACACTGAAGCTTTCTTT
CASSLTVLNTEAFF
>.|TRBV5-1|.|TRBJ2-3
TGCGCCAGCAGGCTAACCGGGACTGCCACAGATACGCAGTATTTT
CASRLTGTATDTQYF
>.|TRBV11-3|.|TRBJ1-6
TGTGCCAGCAGCAGTGAAGTAAATAATTCACCCCTCCACTTT
CASSSEVNNSPLHF
>.|TRBV7-2|once|TRBJ2-1
TGTGCCAGCAGGCTGGCGGTGTACAATGAGCAGTTCTTC
CASRLAVYNEQFF
>TRBD1|TRBV24-1|.|TRBJ2-6
TGTGCCACCAGTGAGGGCCGGACAGGGGGACCCTCTGGGGCCAACGTCCTGACTTTC
CATSEGRTGGPSGANVLTF
>.|TRBV14|.|TRBJ2-1
TGTGCCAGCAGCCCCCGGGACTGGTCCTACAATGAGCAGTTCTTC
CASSPRDWSYNEQFF
>.|TRBV2|.|TRBJ2-1
TGTGCCAGCAGTTGGGACCGAAATGAGCAGTTCTTC
CASSWDRNEQFF
>TRBD1|TRBV2|once|TRBJ2-2
TGTGCCAGCAGTGATGACAGGGGGAACACCGGGGAGCTGTTTTTT
CASSDDRGNTGELFF
>TRBD2|TRBV3-1/TRBV3-2|.|TRBJ2-1
TGTGCCAGCAGCCAAAGCGGGAGCTCCTACAATGAGCAGTTCTTC
CASSQSGSSYNEQFF
>TRBD1|TRBV6-6|once|TRBJ1-1
TGTGCCAGCATTCCTCTCGGACAGGGTGGGACTGAAGCTTTCTTT
CASIPLGQGGTEAFF
>.|TRBV2|.|TRBJ1-3
TGTGCCAGCATTGGGCAGGGGACTGGAAACACCATATATTTT
CASIGQGTGNTIYF
>.|TRBV5-6|few|TRBJ1-1
TGTGCCAGCAGCTTGTTGAGGAACACTGAAGCTTTCTTT
CASSLLRNTEAFF
>.|TRBV29-1|.|TRBJ2-5
TGCAGCGTTCTTTTTAGGAGTCAGTTCCAAGAGACCCAGTACTTC
CSVLFRSQFQETQYF
>.|TRBV7-3|.|TRBJ1-2
TGTGCCAGCAGCTTAGAGTCTGGTGTGGGGGGACTTAACTATGGCTACACCTTC
CASSLESGVGGLNYGYTF
>.|TRBV4-1|.|TRBJ2-5
TGCGCCAGCAGCCAAGGAGAAAAAGAGACCCAGTACTTC
CASSQGEKETQYF
>.|TRBV2|.|TRBJ1-2
TGTGCCAGCAGTAAAACAGGACTTGCTAACTATGGCTACACCTTC
CASSKTGLANYGYTF
>.|TRBV7-2|.|TRBJ2-5
TGTGCCAGCAGCTCCTCCGCGACGGGGGCCCAAGAGACCCAGTACTTC
CASSSSATGAQETQYF
>.|TRBV5-1|.|TRBJ2-6
TGCGCCAGCAGTCCTAGACTCTCGGGCGGCCCTGGGGCCAACGTCCTGACTTTC
CASSPRLSGGPGANVLTF
>.|TRBV10-1|few|TRBJ2-2
TGCGCCAGCAGTGAGTCGAGGTACACCGGGGAGCTGTTTTTT
CASSESRYTGELFF
>TRBD2|TRBV7-9|.|TRBJ2-3
TGTGCCAGCAGCCCAGCTTTTGGGGCGGGGGGCCACCGAGGGCAGTATTTT
CASSPAFGAGGHRGQYF
>.|TRBV20-1|.|TRBJ1-2
TGCAGTGCGGAACAGGGCCCTGGCTACACCTTC
CSAEQGPGYTF
>.|TRBV24-1|.|TRBJ1-2
TGTGCCACCAGGGCTTCCGGGGCGATTGGCTACACCTTC
CATRASGAIGYTF
>.|TRBV7-3|once|TRBJ1-4
TGTGCCAGCAGCTCAACCCCAGGGCCGTACGAAAAACTGTTTTTT
CASSSTPGPYEKLFF
>.|TRBV9|.|TRBJ2-3
TGTGCCAGCAGCTCCACCCCGGGGGCAGGAGATACGCAGTATTTT
CASSSTPGAGDTQYF
>.|TRBV18|.|TRBJ2-5
TGTGCCAGCTCACCACCACAGGGGAGGGAGACCCAGTACTTC
CASSPPQGRETQYF
>TRBD2|TRBV30|.|TRBJ2-2
TGTGCCTGGAGTCCCCTAGCGGGGGCCACCGGGGAGCTGTTTTTT
CAWSPLAGATGELFF
>.|TRBV5-1|.|TRBJ1-6
TGCGCCAGCAGTCCACGGGACTATAATTCACCCCTCCACTTT
CASSPRDYNSPLHF
>.|TRBV19|.|TRBJ1-3
TGTGCCAGTAGTATCGACCCCAGGGGAGCTGGAAACACCATATATTTT
CASSIDPRGAGNTIYF
>.|TRBV14|.|TRBJ1-5
TGTGCCAGCAGCCAAGATCTTGATCAGCCCCAGCATTTT
CASSQDLDQPQHF
>TRBD2|TRBV7-9|.|TRBJ2-5
TGTGCCAGCAGCCATACGACTAGCGGGGTAGAGACCCAGTACTTC
CASSHTTSGVETQYF